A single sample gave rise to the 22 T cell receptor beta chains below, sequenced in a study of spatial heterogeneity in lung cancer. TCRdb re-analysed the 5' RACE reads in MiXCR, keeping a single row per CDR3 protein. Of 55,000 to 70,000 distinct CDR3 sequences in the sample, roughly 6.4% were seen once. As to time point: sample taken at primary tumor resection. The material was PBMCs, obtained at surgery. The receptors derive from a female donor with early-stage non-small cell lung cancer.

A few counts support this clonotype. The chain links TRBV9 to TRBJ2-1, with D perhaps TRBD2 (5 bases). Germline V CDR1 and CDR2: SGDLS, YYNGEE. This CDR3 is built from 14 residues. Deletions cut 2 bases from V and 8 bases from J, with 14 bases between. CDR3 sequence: CASSVRAGLDEQFF. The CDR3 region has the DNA TGTGCCAGCAGCGTGAGGGCTGGGTTGGATGAGCAGTTCTTC.

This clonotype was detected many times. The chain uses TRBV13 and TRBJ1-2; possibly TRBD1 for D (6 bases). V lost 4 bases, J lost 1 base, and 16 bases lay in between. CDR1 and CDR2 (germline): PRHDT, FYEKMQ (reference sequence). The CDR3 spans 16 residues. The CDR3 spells CASSSGTRSLNYGYTF. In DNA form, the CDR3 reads TGTGCCAGCAGCTCAGGGACACGCTCACTTAACTATGGCTACACCTTC. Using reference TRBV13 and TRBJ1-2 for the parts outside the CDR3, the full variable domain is AAGVIQSPRHLIKEKRETATLKCYPIPRHDTVYWYQQGPGQDPQFLISFYEKMQSDKGSIPDRFSAQQFSDYHSELNMSSLELGDSALYFCASSSGTRSLNYGYTFGSGTRLTVV.

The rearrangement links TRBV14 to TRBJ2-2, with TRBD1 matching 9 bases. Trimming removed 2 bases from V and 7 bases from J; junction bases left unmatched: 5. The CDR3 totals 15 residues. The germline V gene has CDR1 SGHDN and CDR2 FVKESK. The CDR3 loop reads CASSQSTGGSGELFF. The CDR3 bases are TGTGCCAGCAGCCAAAGTACAGGGGGCAGCGGGGAGCTGTTTTTT.

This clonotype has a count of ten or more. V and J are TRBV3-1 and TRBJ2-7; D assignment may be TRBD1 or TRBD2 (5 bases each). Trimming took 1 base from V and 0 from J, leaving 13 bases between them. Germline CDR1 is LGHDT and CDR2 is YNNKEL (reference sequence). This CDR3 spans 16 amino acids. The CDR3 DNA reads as TGTGCCAGCAGCCAAGCCTCCGAGGGGCTCTCCTACGAGCAGTACTTC. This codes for CASSQASEGLSYEQYF.

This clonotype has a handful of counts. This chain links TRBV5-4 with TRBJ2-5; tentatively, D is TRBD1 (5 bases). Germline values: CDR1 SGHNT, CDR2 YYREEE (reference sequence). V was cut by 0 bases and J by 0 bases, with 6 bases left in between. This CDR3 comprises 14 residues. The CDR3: CASSLDRYQETQYF. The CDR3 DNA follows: TGTGCCAGCAGCTTGGACAGGTACCAAGAGACCCAGTACTTC.

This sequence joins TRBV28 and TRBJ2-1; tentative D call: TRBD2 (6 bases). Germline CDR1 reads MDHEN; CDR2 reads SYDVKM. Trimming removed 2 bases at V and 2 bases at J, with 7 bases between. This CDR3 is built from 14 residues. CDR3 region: CASSLLATYNEQFF. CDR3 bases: TGTGCCAGCAGTTTACTAGCGACCTACAATGAGCAGTTCTTC.

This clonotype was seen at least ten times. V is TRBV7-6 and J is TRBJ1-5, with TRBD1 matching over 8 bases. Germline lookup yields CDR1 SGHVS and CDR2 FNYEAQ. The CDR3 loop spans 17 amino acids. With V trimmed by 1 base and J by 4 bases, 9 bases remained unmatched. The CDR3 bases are TGTGCCAGCAGCTTAGTTTCCCCCAGACAGGGGAATCAGCCCCAGCATTTT. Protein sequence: CASSLVSPRQGNQPQHF.

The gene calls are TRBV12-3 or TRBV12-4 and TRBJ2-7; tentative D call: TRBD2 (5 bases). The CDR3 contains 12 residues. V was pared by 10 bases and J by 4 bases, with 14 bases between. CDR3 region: CANPTGFYEQYF. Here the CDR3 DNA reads TGTGCCAACCCGACGGGATTTTACGAGCAGTACTTC.

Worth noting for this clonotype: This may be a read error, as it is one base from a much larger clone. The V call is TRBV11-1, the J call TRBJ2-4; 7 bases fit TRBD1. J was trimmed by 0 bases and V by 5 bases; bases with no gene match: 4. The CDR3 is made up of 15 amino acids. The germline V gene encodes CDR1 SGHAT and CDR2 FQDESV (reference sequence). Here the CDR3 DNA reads TGTGCCAGCAGCCCTAGACAGGGAGCCAAAAACATTCAGTACTTC. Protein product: CASSPRQGAKNIQYF.

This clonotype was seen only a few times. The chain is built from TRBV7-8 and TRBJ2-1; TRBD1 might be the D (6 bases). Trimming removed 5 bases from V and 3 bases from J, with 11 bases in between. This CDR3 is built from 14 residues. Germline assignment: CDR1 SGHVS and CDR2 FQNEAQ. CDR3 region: CASSRTEVYNEQFF. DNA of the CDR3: TGTGCCAGCAGCCGGACAGAGGTCTACAATGAGCAGTTCTTC.

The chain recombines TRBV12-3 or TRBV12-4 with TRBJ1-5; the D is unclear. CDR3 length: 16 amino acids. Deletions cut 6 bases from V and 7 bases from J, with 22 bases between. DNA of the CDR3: TGTGCCAGCAGCCATGAAGCCCGACCCGGACGGCAGCCCCAGCATTTT. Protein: CASSHEARPGRQPQHF.

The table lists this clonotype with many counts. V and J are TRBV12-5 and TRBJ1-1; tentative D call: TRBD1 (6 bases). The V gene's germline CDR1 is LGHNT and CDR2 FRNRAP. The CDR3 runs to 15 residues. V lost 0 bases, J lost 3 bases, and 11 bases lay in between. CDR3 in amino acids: CASGLVQSGDTEAFF. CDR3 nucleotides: TGTGCTAGTGGTTTGGTACAGTCAGGGGACACTGAAGCTTTCTTT.

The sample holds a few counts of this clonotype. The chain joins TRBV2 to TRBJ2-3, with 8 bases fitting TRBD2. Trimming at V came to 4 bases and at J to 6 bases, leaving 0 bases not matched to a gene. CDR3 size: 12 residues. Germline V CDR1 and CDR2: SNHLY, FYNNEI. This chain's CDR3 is CASSVAGDTQYF. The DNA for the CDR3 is TGTGCCAGCAGTGTAGCGGGGGATACGCAGTATTTT.

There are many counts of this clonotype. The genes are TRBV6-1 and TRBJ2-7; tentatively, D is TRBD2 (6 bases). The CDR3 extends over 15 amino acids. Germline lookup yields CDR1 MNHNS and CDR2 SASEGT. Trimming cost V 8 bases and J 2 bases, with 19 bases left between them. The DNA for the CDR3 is TGTGCCAGCCAGCGGACGGGAGAGAAAACCTACGAGCAGTACGTC. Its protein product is CASQRTGEKTYEQYV.

In DNA, the CDR3 is TGCAGCGTTGAAGGGACAGGGGGGCGAGATACGCAGTATTTT. Protein: CSVEGTGGRDTQYF. V is TRBV29-1 and J is TRBJ2-3; 10 nucleotides line up with TRBD1. Germline V lookup: CDR1 SQVTM, CDR2 ANQGSEA. Unmatched junction bases numbered 3, after V lost 1 base and J lost 5 bases. The CDR3 is 14 amino acids.

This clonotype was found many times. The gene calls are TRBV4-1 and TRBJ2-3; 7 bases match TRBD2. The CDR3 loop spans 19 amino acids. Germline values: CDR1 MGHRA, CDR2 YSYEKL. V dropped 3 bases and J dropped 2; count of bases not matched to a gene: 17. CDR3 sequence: CASSQGVGSEGLNTDTQYF. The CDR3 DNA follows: TGCGCCAGCAGCCAGGGCGTTGGGAGCGAGGGACTAAACACAGATACGCAGTATTTT.

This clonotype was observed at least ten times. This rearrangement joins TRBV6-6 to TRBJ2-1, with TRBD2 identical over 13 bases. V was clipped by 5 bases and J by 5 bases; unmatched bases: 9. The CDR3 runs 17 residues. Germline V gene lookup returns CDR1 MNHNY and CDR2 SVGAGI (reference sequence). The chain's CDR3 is CASSPRTSGSRDNEQFF. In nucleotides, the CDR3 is TGTGCCAGCAGTCCCAGGACTAGCGGGAGCCGGGACAATGAGCAGTTCTTC.

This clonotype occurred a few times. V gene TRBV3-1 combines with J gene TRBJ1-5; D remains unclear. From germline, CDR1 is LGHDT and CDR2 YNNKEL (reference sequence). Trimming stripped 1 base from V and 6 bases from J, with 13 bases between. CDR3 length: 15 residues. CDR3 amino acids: CASSQGIGGIQPQHF. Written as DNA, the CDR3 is TGTGCCAGCAGCCAAGGGATTGGCGGGATTCAGCCCCAGCATTTT.

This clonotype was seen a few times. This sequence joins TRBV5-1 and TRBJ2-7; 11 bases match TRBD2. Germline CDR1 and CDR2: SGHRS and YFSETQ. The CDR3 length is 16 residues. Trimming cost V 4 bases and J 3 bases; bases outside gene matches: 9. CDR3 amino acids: CASSGTSGGLRYEQYF. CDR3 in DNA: TGCGCCAGCAGCGGAACTAGCGGGGGCCTCCGCTACGAGCAGTACTTC.

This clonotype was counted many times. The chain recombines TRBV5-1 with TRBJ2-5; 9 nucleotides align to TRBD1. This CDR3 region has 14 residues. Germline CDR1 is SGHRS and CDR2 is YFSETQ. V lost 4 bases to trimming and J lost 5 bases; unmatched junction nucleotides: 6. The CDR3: CASSPGTGSETQYF. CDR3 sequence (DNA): TGCGCCAGCAGCCCGGGGACAGGGTCCGAGACCCAGTACTTC.

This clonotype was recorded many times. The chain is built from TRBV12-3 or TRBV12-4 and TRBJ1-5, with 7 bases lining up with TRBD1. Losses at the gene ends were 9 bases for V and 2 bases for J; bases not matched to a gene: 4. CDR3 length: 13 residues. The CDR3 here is CARGDRGNQPQHF. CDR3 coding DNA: TGTGCCAGAGGCGACAGGGGCAATCAGCCCCAGCATTTT.

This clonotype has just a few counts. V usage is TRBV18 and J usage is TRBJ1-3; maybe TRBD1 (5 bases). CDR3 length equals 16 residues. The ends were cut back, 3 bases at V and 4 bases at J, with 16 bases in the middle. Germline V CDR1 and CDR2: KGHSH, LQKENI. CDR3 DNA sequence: TGTGCCAGCTCACCGACCAATGGGGCGTACGGAAACACCATATATTTT. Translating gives CASSPTNGAYGNTIYF.